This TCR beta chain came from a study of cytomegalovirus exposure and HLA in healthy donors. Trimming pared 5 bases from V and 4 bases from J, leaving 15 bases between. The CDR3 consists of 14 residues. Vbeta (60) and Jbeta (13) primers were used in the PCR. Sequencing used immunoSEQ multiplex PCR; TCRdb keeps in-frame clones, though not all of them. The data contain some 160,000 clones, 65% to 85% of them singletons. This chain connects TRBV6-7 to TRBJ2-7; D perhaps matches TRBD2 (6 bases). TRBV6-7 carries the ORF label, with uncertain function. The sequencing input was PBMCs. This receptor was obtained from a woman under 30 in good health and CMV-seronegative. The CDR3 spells CASSAGGFCYEQYF. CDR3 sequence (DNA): TGTGCCAGCAGTGCTGGAGGGTTTTGTTACGAGCAGTACTTC.